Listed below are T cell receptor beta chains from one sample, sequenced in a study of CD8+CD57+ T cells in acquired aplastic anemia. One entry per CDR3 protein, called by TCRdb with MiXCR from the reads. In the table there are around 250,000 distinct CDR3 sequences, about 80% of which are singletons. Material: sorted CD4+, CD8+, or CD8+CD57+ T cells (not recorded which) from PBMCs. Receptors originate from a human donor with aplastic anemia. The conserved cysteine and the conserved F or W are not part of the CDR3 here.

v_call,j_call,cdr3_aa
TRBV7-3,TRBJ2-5,ASSVMLGETQY
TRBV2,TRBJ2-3,SSVEGGPDTQY
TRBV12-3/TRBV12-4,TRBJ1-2,ASSHGFMDGYT
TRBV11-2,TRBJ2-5,ASSLGTAWGETQY
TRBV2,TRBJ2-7,ASSPLAGGSSYEQY
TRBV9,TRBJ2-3,ASGGAGDVQYFEY
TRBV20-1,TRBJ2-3,STGGGGVGADTQY
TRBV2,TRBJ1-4,ASSNDRVNEQFF
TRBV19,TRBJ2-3,ASSLAGGADTEQ
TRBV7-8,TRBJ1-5,ASSLTSGSGAQQ
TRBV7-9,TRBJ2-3,ASSFAGSPGRDY
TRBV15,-,ATSGRALANEQY
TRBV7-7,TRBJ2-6,SSRLRGVPSGANVLT
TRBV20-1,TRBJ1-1,SARRFRGQSRGNTEAF
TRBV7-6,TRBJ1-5,ASSLAPSMNSNQPQH
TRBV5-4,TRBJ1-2,ASSFTSGGGGYGYT
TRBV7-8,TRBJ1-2,ASSFDRDGPAYGYT
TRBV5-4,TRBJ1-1,ASSQEVGTEAF
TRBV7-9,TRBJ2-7,ASSPTGAYEQY
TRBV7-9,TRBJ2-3,ASSTDEENGHT
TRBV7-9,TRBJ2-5,ASNAGGTWRETQY
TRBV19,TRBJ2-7,ASSIQKGPYEQY
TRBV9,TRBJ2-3,ASSVAGESTEKY
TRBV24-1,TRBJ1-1,ASSRTGEAF
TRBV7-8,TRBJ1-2,ASSLAGGRDTQT
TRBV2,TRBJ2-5,ASSQPTGVGETQY
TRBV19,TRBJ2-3,ASSIAGGSYNEQY
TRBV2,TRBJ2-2,ASSGQGFGELF
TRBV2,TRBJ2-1,AFCASSDGGIHEQF
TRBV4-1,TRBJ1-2,ASSQGLGSGYT
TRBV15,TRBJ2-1,ASSIAVGKEPL
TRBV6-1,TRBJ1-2,ASSEERVDHGGYT
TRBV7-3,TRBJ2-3,ASSLAAGVTDTQ
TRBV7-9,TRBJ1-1,ASSFDMTGSTEDF
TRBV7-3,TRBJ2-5,AGQLARDTEY
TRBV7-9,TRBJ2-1,ASSQQRSGASDEQF
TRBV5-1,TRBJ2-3,ASSPGRTHTQY
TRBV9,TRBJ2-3,ASGVAGDIHTQY
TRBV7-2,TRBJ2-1,ASSRGRDNGQDQQF
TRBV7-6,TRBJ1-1,ASSPGRGVEPEAF
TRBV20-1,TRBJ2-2,SASGIQTGELF
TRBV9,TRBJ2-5,ASSVELAGGLETQY
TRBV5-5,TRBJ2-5,ASSLGAAQGETQY
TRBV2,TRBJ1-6,ASSSEGILSPLH
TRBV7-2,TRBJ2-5,ASSSSDADSQTQY
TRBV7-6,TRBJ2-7,ASAVGLAYEQY